One and the same sample provided the 28 T cell receptor beta chains below, sequenced in a study of OX40 agonist ivuxolimab in advanced cancers. Assay: immunoSEQ multiplex PCR; the TCRdb copy retains only in-frame clones and omits some. The sample has 20,000 to 25,000 clones; around 76% are singletons. The sequencing used CD4+ or CD8+ T cells sorted from blood, collected in a trial of the OX40 agonist ivuxolimab. Every receptor here comes from an adult with an advanced solid tumor such as melanoma, head and neck, liver or kidney cancer.

This clone occurred a few times. This chain uses TRBV5-1 with TRBJ2-7, with 8 nucleotides matching TRBD1. This CDR3 comprises 15 residues. From germline, CDR1 is SGHRS and CDR2 YFSETQ. Unmatched junction bases numbered 11, after V lost 5 bases and J lost 4 bases. The CDR3 region has the DNA TGCGCCAGCAGTGACGACAGGGGCTTTTCGTACGAGCAGTACTTC. Translating it yields CASSDDRGFSYEQYF.

The rearrangement joins TRBV2 to TRBJ1-1; perhaps TRBD1 as D (5 bases). The CDR3 loop spans 17 amino acids. Trimming took 6 bases from V and 3 from J, leaving 23 bases between them. The germline V gene encodes CDR1 SNHLY and CDR2 FYNNEI. The CDR3 region has the DNA TGTGCCAGCAGGGTGGGTAGGGGATCTAACTGGGACACTGAAGCTTTCTTT. Translating it yields CASRVGRGSNWDTEAFF.

Written as DNA, the CDR3 is TGCAGCGTTGTGGAGGGAGGGGACACTGAAGCTTTCTTT. It specifies CSVVEGGDTEAFF. This sequence joins TRBV29-1 and TRBJ1-1; D may be TRBD1 (5 bases). The CDR3 sequence is 13 residues long. V lost 4 bases and J 3 bases, leaving 12 bases between the germline ends. From germline, CDR1 is SQVTM and CDR2 ANQGSEA.

CDR3 sequence: CASKSTGLYSPLHF. DNA of the CDR3: TGTGCCAGCAAATCGACAGGGCTGTATTCACCCCTCCACTTT. The chain employs TRBV2 and TRBJ1-6; 7 bases are shared with TRBD1. The CDR3 contains 14 residues. Germline lookup yields CDR1 SNHLY and CDR2 FYNNEI. The junction had 8 bases not matched to a gene; V was cut back by 7 bases and J by 8 bases.

The V call is TRBV19, the J call TRBJ2-3; D perhaps matches TRBD1 (5 bases). The germline V gene has CDR1 LNHDA and CDR2 SQIVND (reference sequence). The CDR3 is 11 amino acids. The germline V and J ends were trimmed by 10 bases and 6 bases, with 11 bases remaining between them. The CDR3 DNA is TGTGCCACCAGTAGGGGTGATACGCAGTATTTT. Amino acids: CATSRGDTQYF.

The chain uses TRBV4-3 and TRBJ1-4; the D gene is possibly TRBD1 (5 bases). Per germline, CDR1 LGHNA and CDR2 YSLEER. This CDR3 spans 12 amino acids. V was pared by 4 bases and J by 11 bases, with 11 bases between. The CDR3 spells CASSLSRGKLFF. The CDR3, as DNA: TGCGCCAGCAGCCTTTCAAGGGGTAAACTGTTTTTT.

This clone was counted only a few times. The rearrangement joins TRBV6-5 to TRBJ2-7; 8 nucleotides agree with TRBD1. CDR3 length: 13 amino acids. Trimming at V came to 8 bases and at J to 3 bases, leaving 6 bases not matched to a gene. Germline V gene sequence: CDR1 MNHEY, CDR2 SVGAGI. DNA for the CDR3: TGTGCCAGCGCCCTGGGACAGGACTACGAGCAGTACTTC. It encodes CASALGQDYEQYF.

The chain couples TRBV5-7 to TRBJ1-2, with D possibly matching TRBD1 (6 bases). TRBV5-7 is sorted into the ORF group, with uncertain function. With 4 bases removed from V and 3 bases from J, the gap between germline ends came to 19 bases. This CDR3 has 16 amino acids. DNA for the CDR3: TGTGCCAGCAGCCTTAGCCCACGACAGGCCCACTATGGCTACACCTTC. This gives the protein CASSLSPRQAHYGYTF.

V is TRBV10-3 and J is TRBJ1-4; TRBD1 matches at 11 bases. The CDR3 loop spans 19 amino acids. Germline loops: CDR1 ENHRY, CDR2 SYGVKD. The V and J ends lost 4 bases and 0 bases, in that order; junction bases with no gene match: 10. The CDR3 nucleotides are TGTGCCATCAGTGGGGCCAGGGACAGGGGGTCCGCAACTAATGAAAAACTGTTTTTT. Translating gives CAISGARDRGSATNEKLFF.

The table lists this clone with a few counts. CDR3 protein: CASSLFQSSYNSPLHF. CDR3 sequence (DNA): TGTGCCAGCAGTTTATTTCAGAGCTCCTATAATTCACCCCTCCACTTT. The chain couples TRBV27 to TRBJ1-6; D remains unclear. There are 16 residues in the CDR3. V dropped 1 base and J dropped 0 bases, with 7 bases sitting between them. The germline V gene has CDR1 MNHEY and CDR2 SMNVEV (reference sequence).

V gene TRBV29-1 combines with J gene TRBJ1-1; D is unclear. Germline CDR1 and CDR2: SQVTM and ANQGSEA. V shed 4 bases and J shed 4 bases, with 10 bases lying between them. CDR3 length equals 12 residues. The CDR3 loop reads CSVGGLGTEAFF. The CDR3 coding sequence is TGCAGCGTTGGAGGGTTGGGCACTGAAGCTTTCTTT. Full variable domain (outside the CDR3, taken from reference TRBV29-1 and TRBJ1-1): SAVISQKPSRDICQRGTSLTIQCQVDSQVTMMFWYRQQPGQSLTLIATANQGSEATYESGFVIDKFPISRPNLTFSTLTVSNMSPEDSSIYLCSVGGLGTEAFFGQGTRLTVV.

Remarks on this clone: A much larger clone lies one base from this, so it may be a read error. This chain connects TRBV10-3 to TRBJ1-2; D not certain. The germline V gene encodes CDR1 ENHRY and CDR2 SYGVKD. The CDR3 is made up of 12 amino acids. CDR3 residues: CAINSIYYGHTF. CDR3 bases: TGTGCCATTAACAGCATATACTATGGCCACACCTTC.

The chain is built from TRBV7-9 and TRBJ1-2, with unresolved D. Germline V gene lookup returns CDR1 SEHNR and CDR2 FQNEAQ (reference sequence). The V gene lost 2 bases and the J gene lost 3 bases, with 16 bases spanning the gap. The length of the CDR3 is 16 residues. The DNA of the CDR3 is TGTGCCAGCAGCTTATATCAGATGGCCCTGCACTATGGCTACACCTTC. This translates into CASSLYQMALHYGYTF.

The chain combines TRBV4-1 with TRBJ1-6; D gene uncertain. The V gene lost 5 bases and the J gene lost 5 bases, with 10 bases spanning the gap. Germline loops: CDR1 MGHRA, CDR2 YSYEKL. There are 14 residues in the CDR3. CDR3 sequence reads: CASSSGPHNSPLHF. The DNA of the CDR3 is TGCGCCAGCAGCTCCGGGCCCCATAATTCACCCCTCCACTTT.

V gene TRBV6-6 combines with J gene TRBJ2-1, with 8 positions matching TRBD1. This CDR3 has 14 amino acids. V shed 6 bases, J shed 7 bases, and the junction held 8 bases outside the gene matches. Germline CDR1 MNHNY, CDR2 SVGAGI (reference sequence). The CDR3 region is CASSRGRDWNEQFF. CDR3 coding DNA: TGTGCCAGCAGCAGGGGGCGGGATTGGAATGAGCAGTTCTTC.

Judged by abundance, this clone is medium-sized (0.01 to 0.1%). V usage is TRBV5-6 and J usage is TRBJ1-2; D gene unclear. The CDR3 covers 14 residues. Trimming shortened V by 2 bases and J by 8 bases, and 16 bases separated the two germline ends. Per germline, CDR1 SGHDT and CDR2 YYEEEE. The chain's CDR3 is CASSFRSASGGYTF. The CDR3 coding sequence is TGTGCCAGCAGCTTTCGTTCCGCCTCGGGGGGCTACACCTTC.

The chain is built from TRBV2 and TRBJ2-3; 7 nucleotides agree with TRBD2. Germline trimming cut 3 bases from V and 6 bases from J; bases unmatched to any gene: 3. There are 13 residues in the CDR3. The V gene's germline CDR1 is SNHLY and CDR2 FYNNEI. The CDR3, as DNA: TGTGCCAGCAGTGACTCGCGGGAGGATACGCAGTATTTT. The encoded protein is CASSDSREDTQYF.

V usage is TRBV4-1 and J usage is TRBJ1-3; D is undetermined. The germline V and J ends were trimmed by 4 bases and 3 bases, with 10 bases remaining between them. This CDR3 contains 14 residues. Germline-derived CDR1 and CDR2 are MGHRA and YSYEKL. The CDR3 loop reads CASSLQSLGNTIYF. In DNA form, the CDR3 reads TGCGCCAGCAGCCTTCAGAGCCTTGGAAACACCATATATTTT.

The V gene is TRBV11-1, the J gene TRBJ2-1, with D hard to call. This CDR3 comprises 11 residues. V was cut by 3 bases and J by 5 bases, with 2 bases left in between. CDR1 and CDR2 (germline): SGHAT, FQDESV (reference sequence). The CDR3 bases are TGTGCCAGCAGCTTCCACAATGAGCAGTTCTTC. It encodes CASSFHNEQFF.

This clone was recorded a few times. This chain links TRBV5-1 with TRBJ2-5; D is tentatively TRBD1 or TRBD2 (5 bases each). V was shortened by 4 bases and J by 1 base, with 17 bases between the two germline ends. Germline V CDR1 and CDR2: SGHRS, YFSETQ. The CDR3 covers 16 residues. The CDR3 loop reads CASSPGQSRSQETQYF. As DNA, the CDR3 is TGCGCCAGCAGCCCGGGGCAGTCTAGATCCCAAGAGACCCAGTACTTC. Full variable domain (remainder filled in from reference TRBV5-1 and TRBJ2-5): KAGVTQTPRYLIKTRGQQVTLSCSPISGHRSVSWYQQTPGQGLQFLFEYFSETQRNKGNFPGRFSGRQFSNSRSEMNVSTLELGDSALYLCASSPGQSRSQETQYFGPGTRLLVL.

The chain links TRBV7-2 to TRBJ1-6; no clear D. V shed 8 bases and J shed 4 bases, with 24 bases lying between them. Germline loops: CDR1 SGHTA, CDR2 FQGNSA. CDR3 size: 18 residues. CDR3 DNA sequence: TGTGCCAGCGGGAAAAGTGGTCCGGCCGTGAATTATAATTCACCCCTCCACTTT. This codes for CASGKSGPAVNYNSPLHF.

The rearrangement links TRBV5-6 to TRBJ1-6, with 8 positions matching TRBD1. This CDR3 region has 16 residues. V shed 2 bases, J shed 6 bases, and the junction held 7 bases outside the gene matches. CDR1 SGHDT and CDR2 YYEEEE come from the germline V gene. The CDR3 sequence is CASSFADRGRNSPLHF. The CDR3 bases are TGTGCCAGCAGCTTCGCCGACAGGGGACGTAATTCACCCCTCCACTTT. The full variable domain, in which reference TRBV5-6 and TRBJ1-6 provide the parts outside the CDR3, is DAGVTQSPTHLIKTRGQQVTLRCSPKSGHDTVSWYQQALGQGPQFIFQYYEEEERQRGNFPDRFSGHQFPNYSSELNVNALLLGDSALYLCASSFADRGRNSPLHFGNGTRLTVT.

The rearrangement joins TRBV6-6 to TRBJ1-5, with D perhaps TRBD1 (5 bases). The CDR3 length is 13 residues. The ends were cut back, 6 bases at V and 3 bases at J, with 9 bases in the middle. Germline V gene sequence: CDR1 MNHNY, CDR2 SVGAGI (reference sequence). CDR3 DNA: TGTGCCAGCAGGGGGGTCCTCAATCAGCCCCAGCATTTT. It codes for CASRGVLNQPQHF.

The gene calls are TRBV7-2 and TRBJ2-5; D may be TRBD2 (5 bases). Germline CDR1 is SGHTA and CDR2 is FQGNSA. V was trimmed by 2 bases and J by 5 bases, leaving 12 bases between them. CDR3 length: 14 amino acids. The CDR3 DNA is TGTGCCAGCAGCTTATACGGGGTTGGGGAGACCCAGTACTTC. Its translation: CASSLYGVGETQYF.

The table lists this clone with a count of one. The chain links TRBV29-1 to TRBJ2-7, with 10 bases that match TRBD1. The CDR3 runs 15 residues. Germline V gene lookup returns CDR1 SQVTM and CDR2 ANQGSEA. The V gene end was trimmed by 5 bases and the J gene end by 4 bases; junction bases not matched to a gene: 11. The CDR3 sequence: CSVRAGQGNAYEQYF. In DNA, the CDR3 is TGCAGCGTTAGGGCGGGACAGGGGAACGCGTACGAGCAGTACTTC.

The chain employs TRBV15 and TRBJ1-3; D not certain. The V gene's germline CDR1 is LNHNV and CDR2 YYDKDF (reference sequence). V dropped 6 bases and J dropped 1 base, with 4 bases sitting between them. The CDR3 is 12 residues long. The DNA for the CDR3 is TGTGCCACCAGTCGGTCTGGAAACACCATATATTTT. Translating it yields CATSRSGNTIYF.

The chain is built from TRBV2 and TRBJ1-2; D call uncertain. Looked up from germline, CDR1 is SNHLY and CDR2 is FYNNEI. The CDR3 totals 12 residues. V lost 7 bases and J lost 4, with 10 bases in between. CDR3 amino acids: CASTWGVYGYTF. The CDR3 DNA reads TGTGCCAGCACCTGGGGAGTCTATGGCTACACCTTC. The full variable domain, its missing parts supplied by reference TRBV2 and TRBJ1-2, is EPEVTQTPSHQVTQMGQEVILRCVPISNHLYFYWYRQILGQKVEFLVSFYNNEISEKSEIFDDQFSVERPDGSNFTLKIRSTKLEDSAMYFCASTWGVYGYTFGSGTRLTVV.

V usage is TRBV25-1 and J usage is TRBJ2-3; a possible D gene is TRBD1 (5 bases). CDR3 length equals 14 residues. With 3 bases removed from V and 4 bases from J, the gap between germline ends came to 11 bases. From germline, CDR1 is MGHDK and CDR2 SYGVNS. This CDR3 is CASSDPLGADTQYF. For the CDR3, the DNA is TGTGCCAGCAGTGACCCTTTAGGGGCAGATACGCAGTATTTT.